These T cell receptor beta chains were read from a single sample in a study of cytomegalovirus exposure and HLA in healthy donors. TCRdb keeps only in-frame clones here, not all; method: immunoSEQ multiplex PCR. In the table there are fewer than 200,000 clones, approximately 72% of which are singletons. Sequencing input: PBMCs. All receptors come from a female donor in good health and CMV-seronegative. Each CDR3 is given with its conserved first and last residue. The order of the fields is V gene, D gene, clone size, J gene, CDR3 DNA, CDR3 protein. The D gene is left open where the match is weak. The size of a clone is reported for some rows only, either as once, few or many, or as a class for expanded clones.

V gene: TRBV5-4
D gene: -
clone size: -
J gene: TRBJ2-1
CDR3 DNA: TGTGCCAGCAGCTCCTCCGGGACAGAGCAGTTCTTC
CDR3 protein: CASSSSGTEQFF

V gene: TRBV5-1
D gene: -
clone size: -
J gene: TRBJ2-1
CDR3 DNA: TGCGCCAGCAGCCCCAGAGGACTGGGCGAGAATGAGCAGTTCTTC
CDR3 protein: CASSPRGLGENEQFF

V gene: TRBV6-4
D gene: TRBD1
clone size: -
J gene: TRBJ2-6
CDR3 DNA: TGTGCCAGCAGTGACCAGGGGGCTGGGGCCAACGTCCTGACTTTC
CDR3 protein: CASSDQGAGANVLTF

V gene: TRBV7-9
D gene: TRBD1
clone size: -
J gene: TRBJ2-3
CDR3 DNA: TGTGCCAGCAGCTCCGGGACAGGTAGCACAGATACGCAGTATTTT
CDR3 protein: CASSSGTGSTDTQYF

V gene: TRBV19
D gene: TRBD2
clone size: -
J gene: TRBJ2-5
CDR3 DNA: TGTGCCAGTAGTACCCAAGGACTAGCGGGACTCTGGGAGACCCAGTACTTC
CDR3 protein: CASSTQGLAGLWETQYF

V gene: TRBV5-1
D gene: TRBD1
clone size: -
J gene: TRBJ2-3
CDR3 DNA: TGCGCCAGCAGCCCTGGACAGGGGGGGGATACGCAGTATTTT
CDR3 protein: CASSPGQGGDTQYF

V gene: TRBV19
D gene: TRBD1
clone size: -
J gene: TRBJ2-2
CDR3 DNA: TGTGCCAGTAGTATACCCCGGACAGGGAGCACCGGGGAGCTGTTTTTT
CDR3 protein: CASSIPRTGSTGELFF

V gene: TRBV5-1
D gene: TRBD1
clone size: -
J gene: TRBJ1-2
CDR3 DNA: TGCGCCAGCAGCTTCTACGGACAGGACCTCTATGGCTACACCTTC
CDR3 protein: CASSFYGQDLYGYTF

V gene: TRBV5-1
D gene: TRBD2
clone size: -
J gene: TRBJ2-7
CDR3 DNA: TGCGCCAGCAGCCCAGGACTAGCGCAAGGGTACGAGCAGTACTTC
CDR3 protein: CASSPGLAQGYEQYF

V gene: TRBV6-5
D gene: -
clone size: -
J gene: TRBJ1-1
CDR3 DNA: TGTGCCAGCACCAAGAGCGGTCGGAACACTGAAGCTTTCTTT
CDR3 protein: CASTKSGRNTEAFF

V gene: TRBV19
D gene: -
clone size: once
J gene: TRBJ2-7
CDR3 DNA: TGTGCCAGTAGTATCGGGTCGGCAGCTCGCTCCTACGAGCAGTACTTC
CDR3 protein: CASSIGSAARSYEQYF

V gene: TRBV5-1
D gene: -
clone size: -
J gene: TRBJ2-7
CDR3 DNA: TGCGCCAGCAGCGCGAGCTTATACTCCTACGAGCAGTACTTC
CDR3 protein: CASSASLYSYEQYF

V gene: TRBV7-2
D gene: TRBD2
clone size: -
J gene: TRBJ2-7
CDR3 DNA: TGTGCCAGCAGCTTATGGGCTAGCGGCTTCTACGAGCAGTACTTC
CDR3 protein: CASSLWASGFYEQYF

V gene: TRBV7-3
D gene: TRBD1
clone size: -
J gene: TRBJ1-1
CDR3 DNA: TGTGCCAGCAGCTTACGGGACAGGGTTGAAGCTTTCTTT
CDR3 protein: CASSLRDRVEAFF

V gene: TRBV2
D gene: -
clone size: -
J gene: TRBJ1-5
CDR3 DNA: TGTGCCAGCAGTGAAGGGGCGGGCCCCAATCAGCCCCAGCATTTT
CDR3 protein: CASSEGAGPNQPQHF

V gene: TRBV7-2
D gene: TRBD2
clone size: -
J gene: TRBJ2-5
CDR3 DNA: TGTGCCAGCAGCTTAAGTAGTGCGGGGGGGAGAGAGACCCAGTACTTC
CDR3 protein: CASSLSSAGGRETQYF

V gene: TRBV5-1
D gene: -
clone size: -
J gene: TRBJ1-4
CDR3 DNA: TGCGCCAGCAGCTTGGTTTGGGGCAGGGGTGAAAAACTGTTTTTT
CDR3 protein: CASSLVWGRGEKLFF

V gene: TRBV6-6
D gene: TRBD2
clone size: -
J gene: TRBJ2-3
CDR3 DNA: TGTGCCAGCAGTTGGACTAGCGGGAGCACAGATACGCAGTATTTT
CDR3 protein: CASSWTSGSTDTQYF

V gene: TRBV27
D gene: -
clone size: -
J gene: TRBJ1-1
CDR3 DNA: TGTGCCAGCAGTTTAATGGCAGGGACTAATGAAGCTTTCTTT
CDR3 protein: CASSLMAGTNEAFF

V gene: TRBV10-3
D gene: -
clone size: few
J gene: TRBJ1-2
CDR3 DNA: TGTGCCATCAGTGAGTCGAGGCAGGGATCTAACTATGGCTACACCTTC
CDR3 protein: CAISESRQGSNYGYTF

V gene: TRBV19
D gene: -
clone size: -
J gene: TRBJ1-4
CDR3 DNA: TGTGCCAGTAGTATGGAGACAGTCAATGAAAAACTGTTTTTT
CDR3 protein: CASSMETVNEKLFF